The 16 T cell receptor beta chains listed next were all sequenced from one sample in a study of T cell clonotyping in hematopoietic cell transplantation. Described time point: recipient sample about 28 days before transplant, after cytoreduction. The repertoire was sequenced with immunoSEQ multiplex PCR; TCRdb's copy has only in-frame clones and lacks some. This sample has about 69,000 clones, with roughly 95% found just once. The input for sequencing was peripheral blood mononuclear cells, taken before stem cell transplant. The receptors here all came from a woman aged 45 to 65 with acute myeloid leukemia. Some clones in this sample may be carry-over from other donors' samples.

The chain recombines TRBV30 with TRBJ1-2; no clear D. CDR1 is GTSNPN and CDR2 is SVGIG in the germline V gene (reference sequence). The CDR3 runs 14 residues. Trimming stripped 1 base from V and 4 bases from J, with 13 bases between. CDR3: CAWSGEAIFYGYTF. Here the CDR3 DNA reads TGTGCCTGGAGTGGGGAGGCGATATTCTATGGCTACACCTTC.

The CDR3, as DNA: TGTGCCAGCAGCACAGGGTTTAACAATCAGCCCCAGCATTTT. This gives the protein CASSTGFNNQPQHF. The V call is TRBV13, the J call TRBJ1-5, with D possibly TRBD1 on 6 matching bases. Trimming cost V 5 bases and J 3 bases, with 11 bases left between them. The V gene's germline CDR1 is PRHDT and CDR2 FYEKMQ (reference sequence). The CDR3 consists of 14 residues.

The CDR3 DNA is TGTGCCAGCAGTGAGAACCTTAGCGGGAGGGCCTCCTACGAGCAGTACTTC. Translation gives CASSENLSGRASYEQYF. The rearrangement links TRBV6-1 to TRBJ2-7, with 11 bases aligning to TRBD2. Germline V lookup: CDR1 MNHNS, CDR2 SASEGT. J gave up 0 bases and V 3 bases, and 7 bases lay outside the gene matches. The CDR3 totals 17 residues.

The V gene is TRBV5-1, the J gene TRBJ2-3, with 11 nucleotides matching TRBD2. The CDR3 totals 18 residues. Germline assignment: CDR1 SGHRS and CDR2 YFSETQ. V was clipped by 4 bases and J by 3 bases; unmatched bases: 13. CDR3 amino acids: CASSPASGGYYWTDTQYF. DNA for the CDR3: TGCGCCAGCAGCCCGGCTAGCGGGGGGTACTATTGGACAGATACGCAGTATTTT. Full variable domain (outside the CDR3, taken from reference TRBV5-1 and TRBJ2-3): KAGVTQTPRYLIKTRGQQVTLSCSPISGHRSVSWYQQTPGQGLQFLFEYFSETQRNKGNFPGRFSGRQFSNSRSEMNVSTLELGDSALYLCASSPASGGYYWTDTQYFGPGTRLTVL.

This clone was seen just once. The chain carries TRBV14 and TRBJ1-1; D unclear. V lost 4 bases and J lost 0, with 6 bases in between. There are 13 residues in the CDR3. Germline V gene sequence: CDR1 SGHDN, CDR2 FVKESK. DNA for the CDR3: TGTGCCAGCAGCCCAAGAATGAACACTGAAGCTTTCTTT. Translation gives CASSPRMNTEAFF.

The chain links TRBV10-3 to TRBJ2-7; D might be TRBD2 (5 bases). Looked up from germline, CDR1 is ENHRY and CDR2 is SYGVKD. Trimming left V 8 bases short and J 7 bases short, with 12 bases between. CDR3 length equals 11 residues. The CDR3 is CAIGELAEQYF. For the CDR3, the DNA is TGTGCCATCGGGGAGTTGGCTGAGCAGTACTTC.

V and J are TRBV15 and TRBJ1-5; the match to TRBD1 covers 7 bases. V shed 0 bases and J 6 bases; nucleotides not matched to a gene: 8. This CDR3 spans 16 amino acids. CDR1 and CDR2 (germline): LNHNV, YYDKDF (reference sequence). CDR3 DNA sequence: TGTGCCACCAGCAGAGATCGGGGGACAGCACCTCAGCCCCAGCATTTT. Translating it yields CATSRDRGTAPQPQHF.

V gene TRBV7-2 combines with J gene TRBJ2-7, with D perhaps assigned TRBD1 or TRBD2 (5 bases each). V gave up 0 bases and J gave up 4 bases, with 10 bases separating them. The CDR3 loop spans 14 amino acids. CDR1 is SGHTA, CDR2 FQGNSA, per germline. In DNA form, the CDR3 reads TGTGCCAGCAGCTTAGCTGGGACCAATTACGAGCAGTACTTC. Translating it yields CASSLAGTNYEQYF. Full variable domain (missing parts from reference TRBV7-2 and TRBJ2-7): GAGVSQSPSNKVTEKGKDVELRCDPISGHTALYWYRQSLGQGLEFLIYFQGNSAPDKSGLPSDRFSAERTGGSVSTLTIQRTQQEDSAVYLCASSLAGTNYEQYFGPGTRLTVT.

V and J are TRBV5-1 and TRBJ2-5; weak D call: TRBD1 (5 bases). The CDR3 is 15 amino acids. Germline V lookup: CDR1 SGHRS, CDR2 YFSETQ. Trimming removed 0 bases from V and 5 bases from J, with 14 bases in between. This CDR3 reads CASSLAGQGWETQYF. Here the CDR3 DNA reads TGCGCCAGCAGCTTGGCCGGGCAGGGATGGGAGACCCAGTACTTC. Combining the CDR3 with reference TRBV5-1 and TRBJ2-5 gives the whole variable domain KAGVTQTPRYLIKTRGQQVTLSCSPISGHRSVSWYQQTPGQGLQFLFEYFSETQRNKGNFPGRFSGRQFSNSRSEMNVSTLELGDSALYLCASSLAGQGWETQYFGPGTRLLVL.

The chain links TRBV6-5 to TRBJ2-7, with TRBD1 matching over 10 bases. The V segment lost 4 bases and the J segment 4 bases; nucleotides outside the gene matches: 4. The CDR3 extends over 14 amino acids. The germline V gene has CDR1 MNHEY and CDR2 SVGAGI. CDR3: CASSSMDRGYEQYF. The CDR3 bases are TGTGCCAGCAGTTCCATGGACAGGGGGTACGAGCAGTACTTC.

The rearrangement links TRBV5-8 to TRBJ1-6; perhaps TRBD1 as D (5 bases). CDR3 length equals 16 residues. The germline gives CDR1 SGHTS, CDR2 YDEGEE. Trimming removed 3 bases from V and 7 bases from J, with 17 bases in between. For the CDR3, the DNA is TGTGCCAGCAGCTCATTAACCGGGACGCAGAATTCACCCCTCCACTTT. This translates into CASSSLTGTQNSPLHF.

The chain combines TRBV5-4 with TRBJ2-7, with a possible D match to TRBD2 (7 bases). Germline lookup yields CDR1 SGHNT and CDR2 YYREEE (reference sequence). This CDR3 comprises 15 residues. The V end was cut by 2 bases, the J end by 3 bases, with 15 bases between. The CDR3 sequence: CASSFWGGAVYEQYF. Here the CDR3 DNA reads TGTGCCAGCAGCTTCTGGGGGGGGGCCGTCTACGAGCAGTACTTC.

V gene TRBV28 combines with J gene TRBJ1-2, with a possible D match to TRBD1 (6 bases). With 7 bases removed from V and 4 bases from J, the gap between germline ends came to 10 bases. Per germline, CDR1 MDHEN and CDR2 SYDVKM. The CDR3 is 12 amino acids. In DNA form, the CDR3 reads TGTGCCAGCACAGGGGCTCCCTATGGCTACACCTTC. It translates to CASTGAPYGYTF.

The chain employs TRBV14 and TRBJ2-1; D is ambiguous. In germline, CDR1 is SGHDN, CDR2 FVKESK. This CDR3 spans 13 amino acids. The ends were cut back, 4 bases at V and 8 bases at J, with 12 bases in the middle. The CDR3 DNA reads TGTGCCAGCAGCCTTAAGAGGTACGATGAGCAGTTCTTC. It specifies CASSLKRYDEQFF.

The chain carries TRBV5-1 and TRBJ2-7, with a possible D match to TRBD1 (6 bases). In germline, CDR1 is SGHRS, CDR2 YFSETQ. The V end lost 4 bases, the J end lost 2 bases, and 10 bases lay between the germline ends. The CDR3 length is 13 residues. DNA of the CDR3: TGCGCCAGCAGCATAGGACAGACCTACGAGCAGTACTTC. The encoded protein is CASSIGQTYEQYF. The entire variable domain, with the rest obtained from reference TRBV5-1 and TRBJ2-7, is as follows: KAGVTQTPRYLIKTRGQQVTLSCSPISGHRSVSWYQQTPGQGLQFLFEYFSETQRNKGNFPGRFSGRQFSNSRSEMNVSTLELGDSALYLCASSIGQTYEQYFGPGTRLTVT.

J is TRBJ1-2 and V is TRBV28, with a tentative D call TRBD1 (5 bases). V was clipped by 2 bases and J by 4 bases, with 11 bases between them. CDR1 and CDR2 (germline): MDHEN, SYDVKM. CDR3 length: 14 amino acids. CDR3 in DNA: TGTGCCAGCAGTTTAATCGGTAGGGGCTATGGCTACACCTTC. Its translation is CASSLIGRGYGYTF.